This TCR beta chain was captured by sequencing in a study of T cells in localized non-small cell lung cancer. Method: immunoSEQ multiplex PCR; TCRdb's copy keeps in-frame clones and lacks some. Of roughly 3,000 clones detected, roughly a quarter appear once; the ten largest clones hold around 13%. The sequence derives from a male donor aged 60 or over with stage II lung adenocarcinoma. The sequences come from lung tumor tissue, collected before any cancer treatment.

CDR3: CASSSRTGNQPQHF. The CDR3 DNA follows: TGTGCCAGCAGTAGCCGGACAGGAAATCAGCCCCAGCATTTT. The chain recombines TRBV6-8 with TRBJ1-5; 7 positions agree with TRBD1. This CDR3 has 14 amino acids. V gave up 5 bases and J gave up 4 bases; unmatched junction bases: 5. Germline V gives CDR1 MNHGY, CDR2 SAAAGT.